Sequencing of this T cell receptor beta chain was carried out in a study of blood T cell repertoires in COVID-19. Study-level background: The origin of the acute and convalescent COVID-19 samples was the United States, Italy and Spain. PBMCs, B-cell-depleted T cells, or T cells provided the cDNA or gDNA that made up the material.

Authors' processing steps: Estimation of nucleated cell counts relied on the amplification of reference gene primers. TCRdb's copy holds only in-frame clones and misses some; the assay was immunoSEQ multiplex PCR. V and J calls and clone size are those listed in that table; D and trimming were worked out from the DNA. The table records approximately 140,000 clones, 88% of them present only once. The V gene's germline CDR1 is SGHRS and CDR2 YFSETQ. There are 16 residues in the CDR3. The ends lost 0 bases at V and 2 bases at J; junction bases unmatched: 5. This TCR was sampled from a human donor in a cohort sampled during active COVID-19. The sample comprised peripheral blood. V usage is TRBV5-1 and J usage is TRBJ2-1, with 7 positions matching TRBD2. CDR3 coding DNA: TGCGCCAGCAGCTTGGGGGACTACCTTCCCTACAATGAGCAGTTCTTC. Translated: CASSLGDYLPYNEQFF. The full variable domain, completed using reference TRBV5-1 and TRBJ2-1, is KAGVTQTPRYLIKTRGQQVTLSCSPISGHRSVSWYQQTPGQGLQFLFEYFSETQRNKGNFPGRFSGRQFSNSRSEMNVSTLELGDSALYLCASSLGDYLPYNEQFFGPGTRLTVL.